This is a list of T cell receptor beta chains from one sample in a study of OX40 agonist ivuxolimab in advanced cancers. Here immunoSEQ multiplex PCR was the method, and the copy in TCRdb shows in-frame clones only, minus some. The sample carries 60,000 to 70,000 clones, around 86% recorded once. The specimen comprised CD4+ or CD8+ T cells sorted from blood, sampled in a trial of the OX40 agonist ivuxolimab. These receptors were collected from an adult with an advanced solid tumor such as melanoma, head and neck, liver or kidney cancer. Both conserved end residues are part of each CDR3. A D gene is named only where the DNA matches it firmly. Clone size is shown for a subset of rows, as once, few, many or a class of expanded clone.

V	J	D	size	CDR3	DNA
TRBV5-1	TRBJ2-6	NA	NA	CASSLANSGANVLTF	TGCGCCAGCAGCTTGGCCAACTCTGGGGCCAACGTCCTGACTTTC
TRBV27	TRBJ1-4	NA	few	CASSRRTNEKLFF	TGTGCCAGCAGTCGAAGAACTAATGAAAAACTGTTTTTT
TRBV10-2	TRBJ1-1	TRBD1	NA	CASSEPRGAAVSTEAFF	TGCGCCAGCAGTGAGCCCAGGGGGGCAGCCGTCTCCACTGAAGCTTTCTTT
TRBV19	TRBJ1-1	NA	NA	CASSFLVAENTEAFF	TGTGCCAGTAGTTTTTTGGTGGCAGAAAACACTGAAGCTTTCTTT
TRBV7-2	TRBJ2-5	NA	NA	CASSLNSLLETQYF	TGTGCCAGCAGCTTAAATTCACTGTTGGAGACCCAGTACTTC
TRBV10-2	TRBJ2-7	NA	NA	CASRADYPQYF	TGCGCCAGCAGGGCTGACTATCCCCAGTACTTC
TRBV9	TRBJ1-3	NA	once	CASSVGMHSGNTIYF	TGTGCCAGCAGCGTAGGGATGCACTCTGGAAACACCATATATTTT
TRBV5-1	TRBJ2-1	TRBD1	NA	CASSPRGQGAQNEQFF	TGCGCCAGCAGCCCTCGAGGACAGGGGGCGCAGAATGAGCAGTTCTTC
TRBV14	TRBJ2-7	NA	NA	CASSPPLSSFSYEQYF	TGTGCCAGCAGCCCCCCGTTAAGTTCCTTCTCCTACGAGCAGTACTTC
TRBV4-1	TRBJ1-3	NA	NA	CASSQDRRGAGNTIYF	TGCGCCAGCAGCCAAGATAGGCGGGGGGCAGGAAACACCATATATTTT
TRBV2	TRBJ2-2	TRBD1	NA	CASSGVQGRRSNTGELFF	TGTGCCAGCAGTGGGGTACAGGGGCGCCGTTCGAACACCGGGGAGCTGTTTTTT
TRBV10-3	TRBJ1-1	TRBD1	few	CAISETGVTEAFF	TGTGCCATCAGTGAGACAGGGGTAACTGAAGCTTTCTTT
TRBV5-1	TRBJ2-1	TRBD2	NA	CASSLDRGLADSYNEQFF	TGCGCCAGCAGCTTGGATCGGGGCCTAGCGGACTCCTACAATGAGCAGTTCTTC
TRBV25-1	TRBJ2-1	NA	NA	CASSGAGGPLEVF	TGTGCCAGCAGTGGGGCAGGGGGGCCGTTAGAGGTCTTC
TRBV18	TRBJ2-1	NA	NA	CASSPRGTSSIEQFF	TGTGCCAGCTCACCTCGGGGGACTTCGAGTATTGAGCAGTTCTTC
TRBV7-2	TRBJ2-7	NA	NA	CASSLDGARYEQYF	TGTGCCAGCAGCTTAGACGGGGCTCGCTACGAGCAGTACTTC
TRBV7-3	TRBJ2-3	TRBD1	few	CASSLIPGTAVDTQYF	TGTGCCAGCAGCTTAATTCCCGGGACAGCAGTAGATACGCAGTATTTT
TRBV5-6	TRBJ2-7	TRBD2	NA	CASSPGGSGIGEQYF	TGTGCCAGCAGCCCGGGTGGGAGCGGGATTGGCGAGCAGTACTTC
TRBV4-1	TRBJ2-3	NA	few	CASSLQIRDTQYF	TGCGCCAGCAGCCTACAAATCCGGGATACGCAGTATTTT
TRBV5-1	TRBJ1-1	NA	NA	CASSFGTGGLNTEAFF	TGCGCCAGCAGCTTTGGGACGGGGGGTTTGAACACTGAAGCTTTCTTT
TRBV5-4	TRBJ2-5	NA	NA	CASSSDNFPYQETQYF	TGTGCCAGCAGCTCGGACAACTTCCCGTACCAAGAGACCCAGTACTTC
TRBV9	TRBJ2-1	NA	NA	CASSPLSSYNEQFF	TGTGCCAGCAGCCCTCTGAGCTCCTACAATGAGCAGTTCTTC
TRBV5-4	TRBJ1-4	TRBD1	NA	CASSVDRAGEKLFF	TGTGCCAGCAGCGTGGACAGGGCAGGTGAAAAACTGTTTTTT
TRBV11-2	TRBJ2-1	NA	NA	CASSVWGNEQFF	TGTGCCAGCAGCGTATGGGGCAATGAGCAGTTCTTC
TRBV12-5	TRBJ1-3	NA	few	CASGSLSSSGNTIYF	TGTGCTAGTGGTTCGCTCTCAAGCTCTGGAAACACCATATATTTT
TRBV11-3	TRBJ1-3	NA	few	CASSRQASSGNTIYF	TGTGCCAGCAGCCGACAGGCTAGCTCTGGAAACACCATATATTTT
TRBV6-5	TRBJ2-7	TRBD2	NA	CASSYIFGTSGYEQYF	TGTGCCAGCAGTTACATTTTCGGGACTAGCGGGTACGAGCAGTACTTC
TRBV5-4	TRBJ2-5	NA	NA	CASSLIRTGSEETQYF	TGTGCCAGCAGCCTTATAAGGACTGGAAGCGAAGAGACCCAGTACTTC
TRBV19	TRBJ2-7	NA	few	CASSIEFGNYEQYF	TGTGCCAGTAGTATAGAATTCGGGAACTACGAGCAGTACTTC
TRBV4-2	TRBJ2-7	TRBD2	few	CASSQGLADLYEQYF	TGTGCCAGCAGCCAAGGACTAGCGGACCTCTACGAGCAGTACTTC
TRBV30	TRBJ2-1	TRBD2	few	CAWIKGGRAVNEQFF	TGTGCCTGGATCAAGGGCGGGAGGGCAGTCAATGAGCAGTTCTTC
TRBV27	TRBJ1-4	TRBD1	once	CASSPRTGVRATNEKLFF	TGTGCCAGCAGCCCCCGGACAGGGGTTAGAGCAACTAATGAAAAACTGTTTTTT
TRBV6-4	TRBJ1-2	NA	NA	CASIVREDGYTF	TGTGCCAGCATCGTCCGGGAGGATGGCTACACCTTC
TRBV28	TRBJ1-4	NA	NA	CASTTGGFGEKLFF	TGTGCCAGCACTACGGGAGGGTTTGGAGAAAAACTGTTTTTT
TRBV5-1	TRBJ1-4	NA	NA	CASSLSFPAATNEKLFF	TGCGCCAGCAGCCTCTCCTTCCCGGCAGCAACTAATGAAAAACTGTTTTTT
TRBV6-4	TRBJ1-2	TRBD1	NA	CASSWTGEYGYTF	TGTGCCAGCAGTTGGACAGGGGAGTACGGCTACACCTTC
TRBV6-1	TRBJ2-1	TRBD1	many	CASSEWDSLNEQFF	TGTGCCAGCAGTGAGTGGGACAGCCTCAATGAGCAGTTCTTC
TRBV5-1	TRBJ2-2	TRBD1	NA	CASRGQSNTGELFF	TGCGCCAGCAGGGGACAGTCGAACACCGGGGAGCTGTTTTTT
TRBV6-8	TRBJ2-7	NA	NA	CASSPTSRRTYEQYF	TGTGCCAGCAGTCCAACTAGTCGGAGGACCTACGAGCAGTACTTC
TRBV6-5	TRBJ1-4	NA	NA	CASSYRREKLFF	TGTGCCAGCAGTTACAGGCGTGAAAAACTGTTTTTT
TRBV7-9	TRBJ1-5	NA	NA	CASSLVSQGNQPQHF	TGTGCCAGCAGCTTGGTCTCGCAGGGTAATCAGCCCCAGCATTTT
TRBV19	TRBJ2-1	TRBD2	NA	CATATGSGSSYNEQFF	TGTGCCACCGCAACTGGAAGCGGGAGCTCCTACAATGAGCAGTTCTTC
TRBV15	TRBJ2-7	NA	once	CATSTTYEQYF	TGTGCCACCAGCACGACCTACGAGCAGTACTTC
TRBV19	TRBJ2-1	NA	NA	CASSPLTHNPLDEQFF	TGTGCCAGTAGCCCGCTAACCCATAATCCCTTGGATGAGCAGTTCTTC
TRBV29-1	TRBJ1-1	TRBD1	NA	CSVTGGNTEAFF	TGCAGCGTGACAGGGGGGAACACTGAAGCTTTCTTT
TRBV7-9	TRBJ2-5	NA	NA	CASSLGLGAEETQYF	TGTGCCAGCAGCTTAGGGCTGGGGGCGGAAGAGACCCAGTACTTC
TRBV5-4	TRBJ1-1	NA	NA	CASSLDPARGAEAFF	TGTGCCAGCAGCTTGGACCCGGCCCGGGGGGCTGAAGCTTTCTTT
TRBV2	TRBJ2-3	TRBD1	NA	CASRSDRDPSTDTQYF	TGTGCCAGCCGTTCCGACAGGGACCCTAGCACAGATACGCAGTATTTT
TRBV6-4	TRBJ2-1	NA	NA	CASSDSSPGASYNEQFF	TGTGCCAGCAGTGACTCGAGTCCAGGGGCCTCCTACAATGAGCAGTTCTTC
TRBV7-2	TRBJ1-3	NA	NA	CASSLSGPNSGNTIYF	TGTGCCAGCAGCTTATCAGGGCCCAACTCTGGAAACACCATATATTTT